Listed below are T cell receptor beta chains from one sample, sequenced in a study of T cell repertoires in cytomegalovirus infection. No antigen has been assigned to these receptors. Each CDR3 protein is one row after TCRdb ran MiXCR on the reads. The data hold hundreds of thousands of distinct CDR3 sequences, with more than 40% observed a single time. The sample was cultured PBMCs, taken from culture after CMV antigen stimulation. The receptors come from a human donor in good health (CMV status not recorded). Some clones in this sample may be carry-over from other donors' samples. Each CDR3 is given with its conserved first and last residue. Fields, in order: clone size, V gene, J gene, D gene, CDR3 protein, CDR3 DNA. The D gene is left open where the match is weak. Clone size is shown for a subset of rows, as once, few, many or a class of expanded clone.

abundance: NA
v_gene: TRBV20-1
j_gene: TRBJ2-1
d_gene: NA
CDR3aa: CSARNSGDSYNEQFF
CDR3nt: TGCAGTGCGAGAAATAGCGGAGACTCCTACAATGAGCAGTTCTTC

abundance: NA
v_gene: TRBV7-9
j_gene: TRBJ2-7
d_gene: NA
CDR3aa: CASSLADSGSYEQYF
CDR3nt: TGTGCCAGCAGCTTAGCGGACTCGGGGTCCTACGAGCAGTACTTC

abundance: NA
v_gene: TRBV7-2
j_gene: TRBJ2-3
d_gene: NA
CDR3aa: CASWRGTDTQYF
CDR3nt: TGTGCCAGCTGGAGGGGCACAGATACGCAGTATTTT

abundance: NA
v_gene: TRBV7-9
j_gene: TRBJ2-3
d_gene: NA
CDR3aa: CASSWGSRGSTDTQYF
CDR3nt: TGTGCCAGCAGCTGGGGGTCACGAGGGAGCACAGATACGCAGTATTTT

abundance: NA
v_gene: TRBV11-2
j_gene: TRBJ2-1
d_gene: NA
CDR3aa: CASSLRGTPSSYNEQFF
CDR3nt: TGTGCCAGCAGCTTACGGGGAACACCGAGCTCCTACAATGAGCAGTTCTTC

abundance: NA
v_gene: TRBV20-1
j_gene: TRBJ2-1
d_gene: TRBD2
CDR3aa: CSSAGLAGGLDNEQFF
CDR3nt: TGCAGTTCCGCCGGACTAGCGGGAGGTCTCGACAATGAGCAGTTCTTC

abundance: NA
v_gene: TRBV27
j_gene: TRBJ1-2
d_gene: TRBD1
CDR3aa: CASSLGGTGGIYGYTF
CDR3nt: TGTGCCAGCAGTTTAGGAGGGACAGGGGGCATCTATGGCTACACCTTC

abundance: NA
v_gene: TRBV7-9
j_gene: TRBJ1-1
d_gene: NA
CDR3aa: CASSPRVARNTEAFF
CDR3nt: TGTGCCAGCAGCCCCCGGGTAGCTAGGAACACTGAAGCTTTCTTT

abundance: NA
v_gene: TRBV11-3
j_gene: TRBJ1-1
d_gene: NA
CDR3aa: CASSDTGRNTEAFF
CDR3nt: TGTGCCAGCAGCGATACAGGGCGGAACACTGAAGCTTTCTTT

abundance: NA
v_gene: TRBV12-5
j_gene: TRBJ2-3
d_gene: NA
CDR3aa: CASGSLDRPDTQYF
CDR3nt: TGTGCTAGTGGTTCCCTGGACCGCCCGGATACGCAGTATTTT

abundance: NA
v_gene: TRBV5-4
j_gene: TRBJ2-7
d_gene: NA
CDR3aa: CASSGSPAFEQYF
CDR3nt: TGTGCCAGCTCAGGGTCTCCCGCGTTCGAGCAGTACTTC

abundance: NA
v_gene: TRBV7-2
j_gene: TRBJ2-2
d_gene: NA
CDR3aa: CASSREGTAANTGELFF
CDR3nt: TGTGCCAGCAGCCGCGAAGGGACTGCCGCGAACACCGGGGAGCTGTTTTTT

abundance: NA
v_gene: TRBV11-2
j_gene: TRBJ1-5
d_gene: NA
CDR3aa: CASSLRRARRQPQHF
CDR3nt: TGTGCCAGCAGCCTACGGAGGGCCCGCCGCCAGCCCCAGCATTTT

abundance: many
v_gene: TRBV7-2
j_gene: TRBJ2-1
d_gene: NA
CDR3aa: CASSLGGLYNEQFF
CDR3nt: TGTGCCAGCAGCTTAGGGGGACTTTACAATGAGCAGTTCTTC

abundance: few
v_gene: TRBV28
j_gene: TRBJ1-6
d_gene: NA
CDR3aa: CASSFSGGPYNSPLHF
CDR3nt: TGTGCCAGCAGTTTCTCGGGGGGGCCCTATAATTCACCCCTCCACTTT

abundance: NA
v_gene: TRBV6-8
j_gene: TRBJ2-2
d_gene: NA
CDR3aa: CASSSPVRGTGELFF
CDR3nt: TGTGCCAGCAGTTCGCCGGTTAGGGGCACCGGGGAGCTGTTTTTT

abundance: NA
v_gene: TRBV7-6
j_gene: TRBJ1-4
d_gene: NA
CDR3aa: CASRRIEGTNEKLFF
CDR3nt: TGTGCCAGCAGGCGCATCGAGGGGACTAATGAAAAACTGTTTTTT

abundance: few
v_gene: TRBV7-8
j_gene: TRBJ2-5
d_gene: TRBD1
CDR3aa: CASSTGTGSETQYF
CDR3nt: TGTGCCAGCAGCACCGGGACAGGGAGTGAGACCCAGTACTTC

abundance: NA
v_gene: TRBV7-6
j_gene: TRBJ1-1
d_gene: NA
CDR3aa: CASSSSQVGTEAFF
CDR3nt: TGTGCCAGCAGCTCCTCCCAGGTGGGGACTGAAGCTTTCTTT

abundance: NA
v_gene: TRBV18
j_gene: TRBJ2-3
d_gene: NA
CDR3aa: CASSLRFDNTDTQYF
CDR3nt: TGTGCCAGCTCACTGCGGTTCGATAACACAGATACGCAGTATTTT